The entry below describes one T cell receptor (beta chain). Clones were read by immunoSEQ multiplex PCR, and TCRdb kept only the in-frame ones, dropping some. The table has 78,000 or so clones, about four fifths seen once. The data are from a study of blood T cell repertoires in COVID-19. Overall study context: Samples representing acute and convalescent COVID-19 were sourced from the United States, Italy and Spain. PBMCs, B-cell-depleted T cells, or T cells provided the cDNA or gDNA that made up the material.

With 4 bases clipped from V and 2 bases from J, the junction kept 3 bases outside the gene matches. The CDR3 extends over 15 amino acids. Per germline, CDR1 LNHDA and CDR2 SQIVND (reference sequence). The genes are TRBV19 and TRBJ2-3; TRBD2 aligns across 10 bases. The sequence came from a human donor in a cohort sampled during active COVID-19. The material sequenced was peripheral blood. As DNA, the CDR3 is TGTGCCAGTAGTAGTAGCGGGAGGCCCACAGATACGCAGTATTTT. As protein: CASSSSGRPTDTQYF.